These T cell receptor beta chains were read from a single sample in a study of blood T cell repertoires in COVID-19. Some clones are missing from TCRdb's copy, which holds only in-frame ones; the method was immunoSEQ multiplex PCR. Of some 80,000 clones in the sample, 65% to 80% are singletons; the top ten hold less than 20%. Sequenced material: peripheral blood. Every receptor here comes from a woman of 80 years or more with active or convalescent COVID-19. The CDR3 runs from the conserved cysteine through the conserved F or W. A D gene is named only where the DNA matches it firmly. Only part of the rows carry a size: once, few, many, or a class if the clone is expanded.

TRBJ2-7 | 15 | . | TRBV7-8 | . | CASSPVGGGIYEQYF | TGTGCCAGCAGCCCCGTGGGCGGGGGCATCTACGAGCAGTACTTC
TRBJ2-3 | 14 | . | TRBV9 | once | CASSLRGSGDTQYF | TGTGCCAGCAGCCTGCGAGGTTCGGGAGATACGCAGTATTTT
TRBJ1-2 | 16 | TRBD1 | TRBV5-4 | . | CASSSIGGQGGYGYTF | TGTGCCAGCAGCTCCATCGGGGGACAGGGGGGGTACGGCTACACCTTC
TRBJ1-3 | 14 | . | TRBV7-2 | . | CASSLQGSGNTIYF | TGTGCCAGCAGCTTACAGGGTTCTGGAAACACCATATATTTT
TRBJ2-5 | 14 | TRBD1 | TRBV7-6 | medium-sized | CASSTGTGVQTQYF | TGTGCCAGCAGCACGGGGACAGGGGTACAGACCCAGTACTTC
TRBJ2-5 | 12 | . | TRBV5-1 | . | CASSRPRETQYF | TGCGCCAGCAGCCGCCCTCGGGAGACCCAGTACTTC
TRBJ1-3 | 15 | . | TRBV18 | . | CASSPGLGSGNTIYF | TGTGCCAGCTCCCCGGGACTGGGATCAGGAAACACCATATATTTT
TRBJ2-7 | 14 | . | TRBV6-1 | . | CASSEAGRSYEQYF | TGTGCCAGCAGTGAAGCGGGGCGCTCCTACGAGCAGTACTTC
TRBJ1-5 | 16 | . | TRBV15 | once | CATSSFGQASNQPQHF | TGTGCCACCAGCAGTTTCGGACAAGCTAGCAATCAGCCCCAGCATTTT
TRBJ1-2 | 13 | TRBD1 | TRBV27 | few | CASSRTGRSGYTF | TGTGCCAGCAGTAGGACAGGGAGGAGTGGCTACACCTTC
TRBJ2-7 | 15 | TRBD1 | TRBV5-4 | . | CASSYDRGATYEQYF | TGTGCCAGCAGCTACGACAGGGGAGCCACCTACGAGCAGTACTTC
TRBJ2-1 | 11 | . | TRBV6-5 | . | CASSYGSEQFF | TGTGCCAGCAGTTACGGTAGTGAGCAGTTCTTC
TRBJ2-2 | 15 | . | TRBV9 | . | CASSPPQSNTGELFF | TGTGCCAGCAGCCCCCCCCAGTCGAACACCGGGGAGCTGTTTTTT
TRBJ1-2 | 17 | TRBD1 | TRBV27 | . | CASTPLGQGGMFYGYTF | TGTGCCAGCACCCCATTGGGACAGGGAGGGATGTTCTATGGCTACACCTTC
TRBJ2-7 | 18 | TRBD1 | TRBV3-1/TRBV3-2 | . | CASSQGGTGSLAPYEQYF | TGTGCCAGCAGCCAAGGGGGGACAGGTTCCCTAGCCCCCTACGAGCAGTACTTC
TRBJ1-6 | 15 | TRBD1 | TRBV30 | . | CAWKKSTGANSPLHF | TGTGCCTGGAAGAAATCGACAGGGGCGAATTCACCCCTCCACTTT
TRBJ2-5 | 15 | . | TRBV7-2 | . | CASSLIGGVGETQYF | TGTGCCAGCAGCTTAATTGGCGGGGTAGGCGAGACCCAGTACTTC
TRBJ1-6 | 14 | TRBD1 | TRBV19 | . | CASSQGDSTSPLHF | TGTGCCAGTAGTCAGGGGGATAGCACATCACCCCTCCACTTT
TRBJ1-1 | 14 | TRBD1 | TRBV5-1 | . | CASRPTGGSTEAFF | TGCGCCAGCAGACCGACAGGGGGGAGCACTGAAGCTTTCTTT
TRBJ2-2 | 14 | TRBD1 | TRBV30 | few | CAWKQGARIGELFF | TGTGCCTGGAAACAGGGGGCGCGGATCGGGGAGCTGTTTTTT
TRBJ1-5 | 15 | TRBD1 | TRBV19 | . | CASSTRGVRSQPQHF | TGTGCCAGTAGTACCAGGGGGGTCCGGAGTCAGCCCCAGCATTTT
TRBJ1-1 | 14 | TRBD1 | TRBV28 | . | CASSLWGQGTEAFF | TGTGCCAGCAGTTTATGGGGACAGGGCACTGAAGCTTTCTTT
TRBJ2-2 | 16 | . | TRBV23-1 | . | CASSQPRDNYTGELFF | TGCGCCAGCAGTCAACCCCGGGACAACTACACCGGGGAGCTGTTTTTT
TRBJ2-5 | 14 | . | TRBV6-6 | . | CASSYSDGGETQYF | TGTGCCAGCAGTTACTCGGACGGGGGAGAGACCCAGTACTTC
TRBJ2-7 | 12 | . | TRBV6-2/TRBV6-3 | . | CASSYARGEQYF | TGTGCCAGCAGTTACGCGCGGGGCGAGCAGTACTTC
TRBJ2-1 | 15 | TRBD2 | TRBV7-8 | few | CASSTTSDPYNEQFF | TGTGCCAGCAGCACAACTAGCGACCCCTACAATGAGCAGTTCTTC
TRBJ2-3 | 16 | TRBD1 | TRBV20-1 | few | CSASSQGAGSTDTQYF | TGCAGTGCTAGTTCTCAGGGGGCCGGGAGCACAGATACGCAGTATTTT
TRBJ2-3 | 18 | TRBD2 | TRBV19 | . | CASSTGLAGGKGTDTQYF | TGTGCCAGTAGTACGGGACTAGCGGGGGGTAAAGGGACAGATACGCAGTATTTT
TRBJ1-2 | 15 | . | TRBV28 | once | CASSPGGGVGYGYTF | TGTGCCAGCAGTCCCGGAGGGGGGGTTGGCTATGGCTACACCTTC
TRBJ1-4 | 14 | TRBD1 | TRBV2 | . | CASSLDRGLVKLFF | TGTGCCAGCAGCCTCGACAGGGGGCTAGTCAAACTGTTTTTT
TRBJ2-5 | 15 | TRBD2 | TRBV25-1 | . | CASTEERGGRETQYF | TGTGCCAGCACGGAGGAGCGGGGGGGCCGCGAGACCCAGTACTTC
TRBJ1-3 | 15 | . | TRBV3-1/TRBV3-2 | . | CASSSRGASGNTIYF | TGTGCCAGCAGCTCCCGGGGGGCCTCTGGAAACACCATATATTTT
TRBJ2-6 | 17 | . | TRBV4-3 | . | CASSQEHASTGANVLTF | TGCGCCAGCAGCCAAGAGCATGCGTCCACTGGGGCCAACGTCCTGACTTTC
TRBJ2-1 | 15 | TRBD2 | TRBV2 | . | CASRSTSGGASEQFF | TGTGCCAGCAGGTCGACTAGCGGGGGGGCGAGTGAGCAGTTCTTC
TRBJ1-2 | 15 | . | TRBV9 | . | CASSQTISTDYGYTF | TGTGCCAGCAGCCAAACTATCTCAACTGACTATGGCTACACCTTC
TRBJ1-1 | 13 | . | TRBV30 | . | CAWSVLFRGEAFF | TGTGCCTGGAGTGTACTTTTCAGGGGTGAAGCTTTCTTT
TRBJ1-3 | 16 | . | TRBV7-6 | . | CASTAGSTSSGNTIYF | TGTGCCAGCACCGCCGGGAGTACATCCTCTGGAAACACCATATATTTT
TRBJ2-2 | 15 | . | TRBV7-2 | . | CASSLHRDKSGELFF | TGTGCCAGCAGCTTACACCGGGACAAAAGCGGGGAGCTGTTTTTT
TRBJ1-3 | 19 | . | TRBV7-8 | . | CASSSRQGLLDVSGNTIYF | TGTGCCAGCAGTTCCCGCCAGGGACTCCTTGATGTATCTGGAAACACCATATATTTT
TRBJ1-6 | 12 | . | TRBV7-2 | . | CASSLSADTLHF | TGTGCCAGCAGCTTATCGGCGGATACCCTCCACTTT
TRBJ2-7 | 14 | . | TRBV6-5 | . | CASRDSLDSYEQYF | TGTGCCAGCAGGGACAGTTTAGATTCCTACGAGCAGTACTTC
TRBJ2-7 | 15 | TRBD1 | TRBV3-1/TRBV3-2 | . | CASSPTGTVTYEQYF | TGTGCCAGCAGCCCTACCGGGACAGTCACCTACGAGCAGTACTTC
TRBJ2-1 | 14 | TRBD1 | TRBV7-3 | few | CASSLGQVYNEQFF | TGTGCCAGCAGCTTAGGACAGGTCTACAATGAGCAGTTCTTC
TRBJ2-7 | 14 | . | TRBV14 | few | CASSQGGTGYEQYF | TGTGCCAGCAGCCAAGGCGGAACCGGCTACGAGCAGTACTTC
TRBJ2-1 | 13 | . | TRBV15 | . | CATSRDLRNEQFF | TGTGCCACCAGCAGAGATTTGAGGAATGAGCAGTTCTTC
TRBJ2-7 | 15 | TRBD1 | TRBV7-9 | . | CASSLPGTGLYEQYF | TGTGCCAGCAGCTTACCCGGGACAGGGCTCTACGAGCAGTACTTC
TRBJ2-6 | 15 | TRBD1 | TRBV6-5 | . | CASSREGAGANVLTF | TGTGCCAGCAGCCGAGAGGGGGCGGGGGCCAACGTCCTGACTTTC
TRBJ1-1 | 13 | . | TRBV18 | . | CASSPEEGTEAFF | TGTGCCAGCTCACCTGAGGAGGGGACTGAAGCTTTCTTT
TRBJ2-5 | 14 | . | TRBV9 | . | CASSGDRRQETQYF | TGTGCCAGCTCGGGGGACCGACGCCAAGAGACCCAGTACTTC
TRBJ1-1 | 11 | . | TRBV29-1 | . | CSADRTLEAFF | TGCAGCGCCGACAGGACTCTCGAAGCTTTCTTT
TRBJ2-7 | 13 | . | TRBV5-4 | . | CASSSNSDFEQYF | TGTGCCAGCAGCTCGAACTCGGACTTCGAGCAGTACTTC
TRBJ2-1 | 14 | TRBD2 | TRBV2 | . | CASRPAGSGDEQFF | TGTGCCAGCAGACCAGCGGGGTCTGGAGATGAGCAGTTCTTC
TRBJ2-1 | 17 | . | TRBV4-3 | . | CASSQDWGLAVYNEQFF | TGCGCCAGCAGCCAAGATTGGGGGCTAGCGGTTTACAATGAGCAGTTCTTC
TRBJ1-1 | 14 | . | TRBV6-2/TRBV6-3 | . | CASSWSGQFTEAFF | TGTGCCAGCAGTTGGAGTGGACAGTTCACTGAAGCTTTCTTT
TRBJ1-6 | 13 | . | TRBV9 | . | CASSVGDRSPLHF | TGTGCCAGCAGCGTAGGAGACAGATCACCCCTCCACTTT